Below, one T cell receptor beta chain is given with its context. The target antigen is unknown. iRepertoire HTBI primers and Arm-PCR of CDR3 regions built TCR beta libraries. From the multiplex PCR reads, TCRdb called clonotypes with MiXCR, one entry per CDR3 protein. The sample has approximately 560,000 distinct CDR3 sequences, 16% seen once. This specimen comes from a study of regulatory T cells in long-lasting Graves disease. Overall study results and limits: New patients shared over 900 public clonotypes, and persistent patients shared more, with 2,741. Authors noted too few samples as a limitation.

Stated time point: newly diagnosed GD, antithyroid drugs for less than 3 months. With RNA extracted from PBMCs as input, the TCR library was made. The germline V and J ends were trimmed by 1 base and 6 bases, with 12 bases remaining between them. Germline CDR1 reads KGHSH; CDR2 reads LQKENI. The CDR3 contains 14 residues. These records were also assigned to another study, of T cells in Graves' hyperthyroidism and ophthalmopathy. That investigation notes: Graves' hyperthyroidism is called stable when ophthalmopathy does not progress within 18 months. Most thyroid clonotypes that were expanded above 0.001 also turned up in blood.

The V call is TRBV18, the J call TRBJ1-1; D not resolved. Sample: peripheral blood mononuclear cells (PBMCs), taken at new diagnosis, from a patient treated with antithyroid drugs. This TCR was recovered from a man aged 18 to 29 with Graves disease. CDR3 sequence: CASSPRSGIAEAFF. CDR3 bases: TGTGCCAGCTCACCACGATCGGGTATCGCTGAAGCTTTCTTT.